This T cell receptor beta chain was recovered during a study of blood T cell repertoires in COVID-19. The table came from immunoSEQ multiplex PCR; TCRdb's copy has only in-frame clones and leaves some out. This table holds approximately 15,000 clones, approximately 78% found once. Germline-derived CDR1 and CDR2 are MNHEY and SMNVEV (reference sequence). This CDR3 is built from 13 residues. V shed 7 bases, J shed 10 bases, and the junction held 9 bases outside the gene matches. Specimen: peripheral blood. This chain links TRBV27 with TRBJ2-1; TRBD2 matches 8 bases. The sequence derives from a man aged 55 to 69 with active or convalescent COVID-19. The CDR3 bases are TGTGCCAGCACTAGGAGCGGGAGACGCGAGCAGTTCTTC. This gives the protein CASTRSGRREQFF.